A single sample gave rise to the 17 T cell receptor beta chains below, sequenced in a study of OX40 agonist ivuxolimab in advanced cancers. The data were produced by immunoSEQ multiplex PCR, yet TCRdb's version contains in-frame clones alone and is incomplete. Of some 35,000 clones listed, around 81% are singletons. The material sequenced was CD4+ or CD8+ T cells sorted from blood, taken in a trial of the OX40 agonist ivuxolimab. These receptor sequences come from an adult with an advanced solid tumor such as melanoma, head and neck, liver or kidney cancer.

The rearrangement uses TRBV11-3 and TRBJ2-5, with D maybe TRBD2 (5 bases). The J call may be mistaken, given a closer DNA end match to TRBJ2-7. The germline V gene encodes CDR1 SGHNT and CDR2 YENEEA. This CDR3 has 14 residues. The CDR3 here is CASSLTGVGDEQYF. Here the CDR3 DNA reads TGTGCCAGCAGCTTAACCGGGGTAGGAGACGAGCAGTACTTC.

In nucleotides, the CDR3 is TGTGCCAGCAGTTTGCTATTGGTACAGGGGTATAGAAATCTCTACGAGCAGTACTTC. It encodes CASSLLLVQGYRNLYEQYF. The gene calls are TRBV28 and TRBJ2-7; the match to TRBD1 covers 7 bases. The germline V gene encodes CDR1 MDHEN and CDR2 SYDVKM. J lost 3 bases, V lost 3 bases, and 20 bases had no gene match. The CDR3 is 19 residues long.

The V call is TRBV9, the J call TRBJ2-7; TRBD1 might be the D (5 bases). V dropped 0 bases and J dropped 3 bases, with 13 bases sitting between them. Germline V gene lookup returns CDR1 SGDLS and CDR2 YYNGEE. This CDR3 comprises 15 residues. The CDR3 here is CASSVGLGRGYEQYF. The DNA of the CDR3 is TGTGCCAGCAGCGTAGGTCTGGGAAGGGGCTACGAGCAGTACTTC.

This chain uses TRBV11-2 with TRBJ2-7, with D maybe TRBD1 (7 bases). The CDR3 covers 14 residues. Per the germline V gene, CDR1 is SGHAT and CDR2 is FQNNGV. Trimming removed 1 base from V and 5 bases from J, with 12 bases in between. For the CDR3, the DNA is TGTGCCAGCAGCTTAGCGGTCAGGGGGGACGAGCAGTACTTC. Its translation: CASSLAVRGDEQYF.

V gene TRBV29-1 combines with J gene TRBJ2-5; 7 nucleotides agree with TRBD1. Per germline, CDR1 SQVTM and CDR2 ANQGSEA. The CDR3 totals 12 residues. V was pared by 4 bases and J by 3 bases, with 2 bases of the junction left unmatched. CDR3 DNA: TGCAGCGTTGGACAGGGTAAAGAGACCCAGTACTTC. Its translation is CSVGQGKETQYF. Full variable domain (remainder filled in from reference TRBV29-1 and TRBJ2-5): SAVISQKPSRDICQRGTSLTIQCQVDSQVTMMFWYRQQPGQSLTLIATANQGSEATYESGFVIDKFPISRPNLTFSTLTVSNMSPEDSSIYLCSVGQGKETQYFGPGTRLLVL.

The chain couples TRBV18 to TRBJ2-7; the D call may be TRBD1 or TRBD2 (5 bases each). V gave up 1 base and J gave up 4 bases, with 11 bases separating them. This CDR3 region has 14 residues. The V gene's germline CDR1 is KGHSH and CDR2 LQKENI. For the CDR3, the DNA is TGTGCCAGCTCACCACAGGGGACCCCTTACGAGCAGTACTTC. Its protein product is CASSPQGTPYEQYF.

V is TRBV12-5 and J is TRBJ1-3; D is undetermined. CDR1 and CDR2 from the germline V gene are LGHNT and FRNRAP. CDR3 length: 15 amino acids. Trimming shortened V by 0 bases and J by 2 bases, and 8 bases separated the two germline ends. CDR3: CASGLVTGAGNTIYF. The CDR3, as DNA: TGTGCTAGTGGTTTGGTAACTGGGGCTGGAAACACCATATATTTT.

The chain couples TRBV7-2 to TRBJ1-2; D gene uncertain. Germline-derived CDR1 and CDR2 are SGHTA and FQGNSA. The V gene lost 0 bases and the J gene lost 7 bases, with 6 bases spanning the gap. The CDR3 extends over 12 amino acids. CDR3 coding DNA: TGTGCCAGCAGCTTAGCTGCGGGTGGCTACACCTTC. Protein: CASSLAAGGYTF.

The chain uses TRBV7-3 and TRBJ2-6, with D unclear. V shed 2 bases and J shed 1 base, with 6 bases lying between them. Germline V CDR1 and CDR2: SGHTA, FQGTGA. The CDR3 runs 15 residues. The CDR3 region is CASSLQNSGANVLTF. CDR3 sequence (DNA): TGTGCCAGCAGCTTACAGAATTCTGGGGCCAACGTCCTGACTTTC.

The chain has TRBV19 and TRBJ1-6, with TRBD1 as a possible D gene (5 bases). The CDR3 has 14 residues. V lost 4 bases and J 9 bases, leaving 13 bases between the germline ends. CDR1 is LNHDA, CDR2 SQIVND, per germline (reference sequence). The chain's CDR3 is CASSTGTETSPLHF. CDR3 DNA: TGTGCCAGTAGTACCGGGACGGAAACTTCACCCCTCCACTTT.

This chain links TRBV7-3 with TRBJ2-2; 10 positions match TRBD2. The ends lost 5 bases at V and 0 bases at J; junction bases unmatched: 6. Germline V gene lookup returns CDR1 SGHTA and CDR2 FQGTGA. CDR3 length: 17 amino acids. CDR3: CASSLVGLASNTGELFF. Here the CDR3 DNA reads TGTGCCAGCAGCCTAGTGGGACTAGCGTCGAACACCGGGGAGCTGTTTTTT.

This clone occurred a few times. The rearrangement links TRBV4-1 to TRBJ2-7; D is ambiguous. Germline CDR1 is MGHRA and CDR2 is YSYEKL. V lost 1 base and J lost 2, with 6 bases in between. This CDR3 region has 13 residues. CDR3 DNA: TGCGCCAGCAGCCAAGCTTTAACCTACGAGCAGTACTTC. Translating gives CASSQALTYEQYF.

Only a few counts were recorded for this clone. The chain links TRBV2 to TRBJ1-2, with a weak D call TRBD1 (5 bases). The CDR3 is 11 amino acids. Looked up from germline, CDR1 is SNHLY and CDR2 is FYNNEI. V shed 1 base and J shed 11 bases, with 8 bases lying between them. The CDR3 DNA reads TGTGCCAGCAGTGAAGACGGGGCTTACACCTTC. Its protein is CASSEDGAYTF.

V gene TRBV5-1 combines with J gene TRBJ2-5; tentative D call: TRBD1 (7 bases). V dropped 4 bases and J dropped 5 bases, with 18 bases sitting between them. Germline V gene data show CDR1 as SGHRS and CDR2 as YFSETQ. This CDR3 is built from 15 residues. CDR3 sequence: CASSAGQFLGETQYF. CDR3 nucleotide sequence: TGCGCCAGCAGCGCGGGACAGTTCTTGGGGGAGACCCAGTACTTC.

This clone showed up just once. The genes are TRBV25-1 and TRBJ2-1; 7 nucleotides agree with TRBD2. CDR3 length: 16 residues. The germline CDR1 and CDR2 sequences are MGHDK and SYGVNS. V shed 4 bases, J shed 5 bases, and the junction held 11 bases outside the gene matches. The DNA for the CDR3 is TGTGCCAGCAGTGCGTCCTACGGGACTACCGACAATGAGCAGTTCTTC. As protein: CASSASYGTTDNEQFF.

The chain uses TRBV11-3 and TRBJ2-2; D is tentatively TRBD1 or TRBD2 (5 bases each). Trimming removed 6 bases from V and 0 bases from J, with 11 bases in between. This CDR3 spans 15 amino acids. Germline V gene sequence: CDR1 SGHNT, CDR2 YENEEA. CDR3 nucleotides: TGTGCCAGCAGACCCGGGACGTCGAACACCGGGGAGCTGTTTTTT. Residues: CASRPGTSNTGELFF.

The chain carries TRBV25-1 and TRBJ2-7; 7 bases map to TRBD1. With V trimmed by 2 bases and J by 2 bases, 3 bases remained unmatched. The CDR3 runs 14 residues. The V gene's germline CDR1 is MGHDK and CDR2 SYGVNS. The CDR3 loop reads CASSEPDRTYEQYF. Written as DNA, the CDR3 is TGTGCCAGCAGTGAACCGGACAGGACCTACGAGCAGTACTTC.